This T cell receptor (beta chain) was sequenced for a study of technical replicates of blood from several donors. CDR3 length: 13 residues. From germline, CDR1 is SQVTM and CDR2 ANQGSEA. The ends lost 6 bases at V and 1 base at J; junction bases unmatched: 5. Assay: immunoSEQ multiplex PCR; the TCRdb copy retains only in-frame clones and omits some. This table has some 63,000 clones, roughly 89% appearing once. This chain connects TRBV29-1 to TRBJ1-1; TRBD1 aligns across 7 bases. The sequence was collected from a human donor in good health. Some clones in this sample may be carry-over from other donors' samples. Sequences were obtained from PBMCs. In nucleotides, the CDR3 is TGCAGCGTCCGCGGGACAGCGAACACTGAAGCTTTCTTT. Amino acid sequence: CSVRGTANTEAFF.